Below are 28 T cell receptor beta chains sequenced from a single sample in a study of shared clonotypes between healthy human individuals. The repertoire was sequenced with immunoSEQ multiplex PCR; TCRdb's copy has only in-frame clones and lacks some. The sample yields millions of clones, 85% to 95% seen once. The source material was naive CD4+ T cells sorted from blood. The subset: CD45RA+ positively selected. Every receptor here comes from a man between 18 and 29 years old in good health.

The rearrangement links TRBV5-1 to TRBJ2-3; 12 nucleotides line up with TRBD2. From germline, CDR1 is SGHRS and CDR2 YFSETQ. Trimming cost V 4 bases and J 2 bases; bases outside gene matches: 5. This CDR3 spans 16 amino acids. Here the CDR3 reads CASSPSGRATTDTQYF. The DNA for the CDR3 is TGCGCCAGCAGCCCTAGCGGGAGGGCCACCACAGATACGCAGTATTTT. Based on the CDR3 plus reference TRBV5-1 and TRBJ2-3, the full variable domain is KAGVTQTPRYLIKTRGQQVTLSCSPISGHRSVSWYQQTPGQGLQFLFEYFSETQRNKGNFPGRFSGRQFSNSRSEMNVSTLELGDSALYLCASSPSGRATTDTQYFGPGTRLTVL.

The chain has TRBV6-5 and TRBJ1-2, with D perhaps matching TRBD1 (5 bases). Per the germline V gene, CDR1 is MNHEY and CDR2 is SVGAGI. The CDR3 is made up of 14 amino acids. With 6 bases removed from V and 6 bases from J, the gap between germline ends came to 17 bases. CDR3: CASRTPGRVDGYTF. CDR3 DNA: TGTGCCAGCAGGACCCCAGGGAGAGTGGATGGCTACACCTTC.

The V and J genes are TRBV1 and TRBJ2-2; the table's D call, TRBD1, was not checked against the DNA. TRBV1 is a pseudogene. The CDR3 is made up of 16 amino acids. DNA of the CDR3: TGCACCAGCAGCCAAGTTCCGACAGGGTGGGCCGGGGAGCTGTTTTTT. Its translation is CTSSQVPTGWAGELFF.

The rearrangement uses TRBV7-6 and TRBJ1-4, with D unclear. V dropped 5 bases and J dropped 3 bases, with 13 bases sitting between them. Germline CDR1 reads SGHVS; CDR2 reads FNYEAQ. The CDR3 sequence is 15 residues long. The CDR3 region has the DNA TGTGCCAGCAGCAGCATTCCGGGTTCTAATGAAAAACTGTTTTTT. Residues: CASSSIPGSNEKLFF.

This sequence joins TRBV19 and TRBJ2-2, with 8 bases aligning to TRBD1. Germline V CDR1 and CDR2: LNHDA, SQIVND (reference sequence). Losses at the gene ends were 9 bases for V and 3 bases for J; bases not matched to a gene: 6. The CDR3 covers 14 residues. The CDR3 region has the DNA TGTGCCAGCACGGACAGGGCCTACACCGGGGAGCTGTTTTTT. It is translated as CASTDRAYTGELFF.

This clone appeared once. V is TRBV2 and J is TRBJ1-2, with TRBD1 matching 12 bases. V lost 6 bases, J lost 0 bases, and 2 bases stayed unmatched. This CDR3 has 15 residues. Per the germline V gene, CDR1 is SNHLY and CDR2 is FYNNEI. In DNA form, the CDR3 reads TGTGCCAGCAGGGGACAGGGGGCGGCTAACTATGGCTACACCTTC. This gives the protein CASRGQGAANYGYTF.

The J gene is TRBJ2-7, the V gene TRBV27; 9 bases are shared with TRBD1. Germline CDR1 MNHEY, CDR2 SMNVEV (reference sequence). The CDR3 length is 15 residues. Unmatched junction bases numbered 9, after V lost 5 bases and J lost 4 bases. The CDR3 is CASSQPDRGGYEQYF. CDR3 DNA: TGTGCCAGCAGTCAACCGGACAGGGGAGGGTACGAGCAGTACTTC.

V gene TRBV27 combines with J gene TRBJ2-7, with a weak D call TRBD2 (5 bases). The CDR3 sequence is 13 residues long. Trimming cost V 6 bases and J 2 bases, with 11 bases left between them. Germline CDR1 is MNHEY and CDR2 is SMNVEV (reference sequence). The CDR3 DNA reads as TGTGCCAGCAGAGGAGGCACTACCTACGAGCAGTACTTC. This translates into CASRGGTTYEQYF.

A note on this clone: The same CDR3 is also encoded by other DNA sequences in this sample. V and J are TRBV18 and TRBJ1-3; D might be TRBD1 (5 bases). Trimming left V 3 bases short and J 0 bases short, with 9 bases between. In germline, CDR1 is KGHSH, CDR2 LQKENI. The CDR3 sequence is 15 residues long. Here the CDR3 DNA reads TGTGCCAGCTCACCCCAGGGAACCTCTGGAAACACCATATATTTT. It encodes CASSPQGTSGNTIYF.

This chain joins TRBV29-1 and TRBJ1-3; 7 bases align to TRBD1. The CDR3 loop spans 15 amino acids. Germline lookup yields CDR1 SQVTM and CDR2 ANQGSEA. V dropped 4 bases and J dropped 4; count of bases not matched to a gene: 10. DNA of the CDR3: TGCAGCGTTGTGACAGGGAGCTCGCCAGGAAACACCATATATTTT. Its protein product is CSVVTGSSPGNTIYF.

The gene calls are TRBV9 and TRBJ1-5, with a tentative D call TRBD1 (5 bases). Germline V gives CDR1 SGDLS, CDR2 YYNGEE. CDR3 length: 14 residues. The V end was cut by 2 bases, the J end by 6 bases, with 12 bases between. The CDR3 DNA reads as TGTGCCAGCAGCGTGGGGGAGGAGGGTCAGCCCCAGCATTTT. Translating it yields CASSVGEEGQPQHF. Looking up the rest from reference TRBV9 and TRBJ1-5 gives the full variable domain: DSGVTQTPKHLITATGQRVTLRCSPRSGDLSVYWYQQSLDQGLQFLIQYYNGEERAKGNILERFSAQQFPDLHSELNLSSLELGDSALYFCASSVGEEGQPQHFGDGTRLSIL.

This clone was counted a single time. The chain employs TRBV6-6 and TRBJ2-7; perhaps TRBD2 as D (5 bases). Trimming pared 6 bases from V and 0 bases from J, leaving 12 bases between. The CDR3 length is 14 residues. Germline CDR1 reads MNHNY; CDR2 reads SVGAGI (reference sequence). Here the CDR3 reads CASSQKRYSYEQYF. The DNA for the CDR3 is TGTGCCAGCAGCCAGAAGCGGTACTCCTACGAGCAGTACTTC.

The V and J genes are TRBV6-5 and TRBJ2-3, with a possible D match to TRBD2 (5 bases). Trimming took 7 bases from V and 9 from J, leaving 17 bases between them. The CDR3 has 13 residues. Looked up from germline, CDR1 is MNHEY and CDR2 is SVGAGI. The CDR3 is CASKAGSAETQYF. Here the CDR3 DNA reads TGTGCCAGCAAGGCAGGTTCAGCGGAGACGCAGTATTTT.

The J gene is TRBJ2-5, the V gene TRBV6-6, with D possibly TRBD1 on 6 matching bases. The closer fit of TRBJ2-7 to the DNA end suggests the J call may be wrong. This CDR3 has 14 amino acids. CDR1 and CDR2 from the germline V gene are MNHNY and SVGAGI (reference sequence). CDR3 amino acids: CASSDTGNSYEQYF. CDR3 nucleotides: TGTGCCAGCAGCGATACAGGGAACTCCTACGAGCAGTACTTC.

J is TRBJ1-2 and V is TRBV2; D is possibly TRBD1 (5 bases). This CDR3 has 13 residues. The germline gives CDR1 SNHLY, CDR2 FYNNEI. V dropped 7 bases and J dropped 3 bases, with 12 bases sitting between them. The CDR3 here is CASTRGEDYGYTF. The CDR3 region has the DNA TGTGCCAGCACTAGAGGGGAAGACTATGGCTACACCTTC. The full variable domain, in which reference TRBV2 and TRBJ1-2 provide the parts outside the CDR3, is EPEVTQTPSHQVTQMGQEVILRCVPISNHLYFYWYRQILGQKVEFLVSFYNNEISEKSEIFDDQFSVERPDGSNFTLKIRSTKLEDSAMYFCASTRGEDYGYTFGSGTRLTVV.

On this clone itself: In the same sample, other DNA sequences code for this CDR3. CDR3 protein: CASSPIAGGSTDTQYF. CDR3 DNA sequence: TGTGCCAGCTCACCCATAGCGGGGGGTAGCACAGATACGCAGTATTTT. The chain links TRBV18 to TRBJ2-3; TRBD2 matches 10 bases. The germline V gene has CDR1 KGHSH and CDR2 LQKENI. Trimming cost V 3 bases and J 0 bases; bases outside gene matches: 3. The CDR3 is 16 amino acids.

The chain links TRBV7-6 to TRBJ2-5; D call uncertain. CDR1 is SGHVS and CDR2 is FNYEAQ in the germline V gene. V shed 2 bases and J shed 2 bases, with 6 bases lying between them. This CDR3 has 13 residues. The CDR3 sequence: CASSLRGQETQYF. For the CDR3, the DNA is TGTGCCAGCAGCTTAAGAGGTCAAGAGACCCAGTACTTC.

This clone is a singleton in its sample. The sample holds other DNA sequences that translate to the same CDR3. For the CDR3, the DNA is TGTGCCAGCAGCGTAGTGGCGGGGTCCTACGAGCAGTACTTC. The encoded protein is CASSVVAGSYEQYF. This chain joins TRBV9 and TRBJ2-7, with a weak D call TRBD2 (6 bases). There are 14 residues in the CDR3. With 0 bases removed from V and 1 base from J, the gap between germline ends came to 8 bases. From germline, CDR1 is SGDLS and CDR2 YYNGEE.

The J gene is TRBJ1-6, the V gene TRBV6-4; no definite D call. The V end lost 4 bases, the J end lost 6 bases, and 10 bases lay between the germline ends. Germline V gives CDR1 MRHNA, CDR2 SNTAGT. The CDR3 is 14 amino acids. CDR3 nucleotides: TGTGCCAGCAGTGCTGCAGGAGCTAATTCACCCCTCCACTTT. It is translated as CASSAAGANSPLHF.

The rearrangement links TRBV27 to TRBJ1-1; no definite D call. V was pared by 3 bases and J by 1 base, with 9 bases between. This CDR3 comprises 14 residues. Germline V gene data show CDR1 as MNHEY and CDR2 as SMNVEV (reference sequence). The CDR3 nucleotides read TGTGCCAGCAGTTTTCGGGGTGGGAACACTGAAGCTTTCTTT. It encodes CASSFRGGNTEAFF.

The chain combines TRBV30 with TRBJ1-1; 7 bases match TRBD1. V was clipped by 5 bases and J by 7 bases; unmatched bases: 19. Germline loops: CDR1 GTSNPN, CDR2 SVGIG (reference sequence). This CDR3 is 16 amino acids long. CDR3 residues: CAWDPSGQPKNYEAFF. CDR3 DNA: TGTGCCTGGGACCCCTCGGGACAGCCAAAGAACTATGAAGCTTTCTTT.

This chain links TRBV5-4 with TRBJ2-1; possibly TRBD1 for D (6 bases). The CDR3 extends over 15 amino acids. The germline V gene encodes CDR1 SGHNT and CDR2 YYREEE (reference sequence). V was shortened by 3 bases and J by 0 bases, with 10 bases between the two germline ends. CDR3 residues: CASSSQGSSYNEQFF. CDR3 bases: TGTGCCAGCAGCTCACAGGGAAGCTCCTACAATGAGCAGTTCTTC.

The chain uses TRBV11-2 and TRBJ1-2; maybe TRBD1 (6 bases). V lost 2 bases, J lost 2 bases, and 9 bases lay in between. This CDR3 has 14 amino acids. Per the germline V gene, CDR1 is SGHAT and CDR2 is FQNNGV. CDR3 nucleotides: TGTGCCAGCAGCTTAAACACAGGGAACTATGGCTACACCTTC. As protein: CASSLNTGNYGYTF.

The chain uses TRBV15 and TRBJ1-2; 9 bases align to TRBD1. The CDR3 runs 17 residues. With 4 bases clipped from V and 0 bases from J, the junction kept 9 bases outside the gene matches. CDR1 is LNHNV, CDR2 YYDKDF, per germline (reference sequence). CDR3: CATSTSAGQGSNYGYTF. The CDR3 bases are TGTGCCACCAGCACCTCGGCGGGACAGGGATCTAACTATGGCTACACCTTC.

The CDR3 nucleotides are TGTGCCAGCAGCCCCCAAGAAGCCAAAAACATTCAGTACTTC. Its translation is CASSPQEAKNIQYF. This chain links TRBV11-2 with TRBJ2-4; D ambiguous. The CDR3 runs 14 residues. The V end lost 5 bases, the J end lost 0 bases, and 8 bases lay between the germline ends. Germline V gene sequence: CDR1 SGHAT, CDR2 FQNNGV.

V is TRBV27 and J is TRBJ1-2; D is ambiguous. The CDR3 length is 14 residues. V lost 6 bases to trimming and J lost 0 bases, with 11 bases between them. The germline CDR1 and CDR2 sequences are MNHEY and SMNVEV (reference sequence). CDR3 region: CASSFRSTNYGYTF. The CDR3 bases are TGTGCCAGCAGCTTTCGGAGCACTAACTATGGCTACACCTTC.

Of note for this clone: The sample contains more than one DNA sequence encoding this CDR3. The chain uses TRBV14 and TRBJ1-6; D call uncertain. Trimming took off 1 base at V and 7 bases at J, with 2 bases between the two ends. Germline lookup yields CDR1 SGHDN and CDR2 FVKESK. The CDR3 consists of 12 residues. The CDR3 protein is CASSQGNSPLHF. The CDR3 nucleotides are TGTGCCAGCAGCCAAGGAAATTCACCCCTCCACTTT.

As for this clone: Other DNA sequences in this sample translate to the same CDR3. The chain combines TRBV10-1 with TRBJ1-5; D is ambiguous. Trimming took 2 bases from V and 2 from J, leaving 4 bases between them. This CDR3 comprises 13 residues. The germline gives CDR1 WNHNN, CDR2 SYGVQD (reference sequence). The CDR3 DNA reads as TGCGCCAGCAGTGAGGGAGGCAATCAGCCCCAGCATTTT. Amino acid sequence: CASSEGGNQPQHF.